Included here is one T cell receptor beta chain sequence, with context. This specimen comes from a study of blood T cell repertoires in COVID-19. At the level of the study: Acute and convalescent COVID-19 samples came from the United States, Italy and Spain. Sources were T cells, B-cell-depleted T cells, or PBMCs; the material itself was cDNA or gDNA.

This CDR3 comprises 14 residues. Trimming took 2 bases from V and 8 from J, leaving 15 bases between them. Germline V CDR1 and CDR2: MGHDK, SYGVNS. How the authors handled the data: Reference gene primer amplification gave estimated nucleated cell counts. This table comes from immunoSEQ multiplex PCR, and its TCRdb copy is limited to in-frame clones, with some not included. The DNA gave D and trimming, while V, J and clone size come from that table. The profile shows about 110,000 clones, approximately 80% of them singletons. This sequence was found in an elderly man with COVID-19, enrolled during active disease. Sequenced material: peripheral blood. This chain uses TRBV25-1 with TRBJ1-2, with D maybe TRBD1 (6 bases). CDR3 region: CASSEHQGLGGYTF. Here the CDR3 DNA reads TGTGCCAGCAGTGAACATCAGGGGCTTGGGGGCTACACCTTC.